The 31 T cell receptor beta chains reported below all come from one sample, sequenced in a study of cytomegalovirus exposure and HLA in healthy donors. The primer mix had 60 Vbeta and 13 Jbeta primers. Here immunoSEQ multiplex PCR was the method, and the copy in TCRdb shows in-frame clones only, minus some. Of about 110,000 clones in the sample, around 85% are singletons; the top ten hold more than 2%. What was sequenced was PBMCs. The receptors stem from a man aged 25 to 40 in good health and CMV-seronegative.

CDR3 sequence: CASSSPDRANTEAFF. The CDR3 coding sequence is TGTGCCAGCAGCTCCCCCGACAGGGCCAACACTGAAGCTTTCTTT. This chain links TRBV5-4 with TRBJ1-1, with 7 bases that match TRBD1. Germline CDR1 is SGHNT and CDR2 is YYREEE (reference sequence). This CDR3 has 15 amino acids. V was clipped by 3 bases and J by 2 bases; unmatched bases: 7.

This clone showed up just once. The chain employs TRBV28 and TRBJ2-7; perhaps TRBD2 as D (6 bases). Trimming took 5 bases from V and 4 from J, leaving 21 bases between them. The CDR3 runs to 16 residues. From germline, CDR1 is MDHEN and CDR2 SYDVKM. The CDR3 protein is CASSPHFTEGRYEQYF. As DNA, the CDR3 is TGTGCCAGCAGTCCACACTTCACGGAGGGCCGATACGAGCAGTACTTC.

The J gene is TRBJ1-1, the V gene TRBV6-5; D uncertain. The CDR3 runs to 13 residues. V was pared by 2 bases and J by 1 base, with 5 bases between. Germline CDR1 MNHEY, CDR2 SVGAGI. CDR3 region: CASSYRGNTEAFF. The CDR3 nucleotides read TGTGCCAGCAGTTACCGGGGGAACACTGAAGCTTTCTTT.

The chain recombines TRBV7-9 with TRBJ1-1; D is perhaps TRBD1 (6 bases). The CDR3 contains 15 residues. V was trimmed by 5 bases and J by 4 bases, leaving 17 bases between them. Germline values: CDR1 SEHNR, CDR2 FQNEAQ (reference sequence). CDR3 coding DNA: TGTGCCAGCAGCAGAGTACAGGGTCGATTCACTGAAGCTTTCTTT. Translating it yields CASSRVQGRFTEAFF.

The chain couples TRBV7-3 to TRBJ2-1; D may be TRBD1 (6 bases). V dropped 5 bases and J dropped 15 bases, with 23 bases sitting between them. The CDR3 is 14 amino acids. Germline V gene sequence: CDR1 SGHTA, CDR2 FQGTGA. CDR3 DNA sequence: TGTGCCAGCAGCGCAACCGGGCCCCAGGGGTCGCCGTTCTTC. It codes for CASSATGPQGSPFF.

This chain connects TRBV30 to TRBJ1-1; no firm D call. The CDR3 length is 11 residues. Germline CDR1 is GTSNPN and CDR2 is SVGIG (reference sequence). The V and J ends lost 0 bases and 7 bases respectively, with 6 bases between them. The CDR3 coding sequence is TGTGCCTGGAGTGTCTACGGTGAAGCTTTCTTT. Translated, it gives CAWSVYGEAFF.

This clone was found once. CDR3: CASTTPPGARAEAFF. Here the CDR3 DNA reads TGTGCCAGCACCACCCCGCCAGGGGCTCGGGCTGAAGCTTTCTTT. The chain is built from TRBV28 and TRBJ1-1; possible D gene TRBD1, 6 bases. V was trimmed by 7 bases and J by 6 bases, leaving 21 bases between them. The CDR3 runs to 15 residues. The germline gives CDR1 MDHEN, CDR2 SYDVKM.

CDR3 nucleotides: TGTGCCAGCAGTGAGACAGGGGGCCAAAATTCACCCCTCCACTTT. This encodes CASSETGGQNSPLHF. The chain is built from TRBV2 and TRBJ1-6, with TRBD1 matching 10 bases. This CDR3 is built from 15 residues. Per the germline V gene, CDR1 is SNHLY and CDR2 is FYNNEI. The J segment lost 7 bases and the V segment lost 3 bases, leaving 3 bases of the junction unmatched.

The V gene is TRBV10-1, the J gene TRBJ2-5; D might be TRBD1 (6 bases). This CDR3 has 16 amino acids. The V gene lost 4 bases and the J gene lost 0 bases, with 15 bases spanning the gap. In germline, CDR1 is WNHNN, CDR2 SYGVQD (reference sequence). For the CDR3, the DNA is TGCGCCAGCAGTGTAGGAACAGGGATCTACCAAGAGACCCAGTACTTC. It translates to CASSVGTGIYQETQYF.

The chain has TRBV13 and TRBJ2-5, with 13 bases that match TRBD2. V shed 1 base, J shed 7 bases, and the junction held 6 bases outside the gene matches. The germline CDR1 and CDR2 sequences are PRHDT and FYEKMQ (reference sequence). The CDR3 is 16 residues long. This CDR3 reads CASSLEGLAGPRTQYF. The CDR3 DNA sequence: TGTGCCAGCAGCTTAGAGGGACTAGCGGGACCGCGGACCCAGTACTTC.

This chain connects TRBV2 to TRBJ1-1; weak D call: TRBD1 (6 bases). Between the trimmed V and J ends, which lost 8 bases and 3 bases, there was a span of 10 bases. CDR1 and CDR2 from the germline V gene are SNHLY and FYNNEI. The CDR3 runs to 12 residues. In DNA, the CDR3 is TGTGCCAGCGTGGGGGGGCACACTGAAGCTTTCTTT. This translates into CASVGGHTEAFF.

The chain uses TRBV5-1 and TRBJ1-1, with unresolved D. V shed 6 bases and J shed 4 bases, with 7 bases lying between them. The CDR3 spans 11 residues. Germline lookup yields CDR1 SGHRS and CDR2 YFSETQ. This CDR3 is CASILLTEAFF. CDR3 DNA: TGCGCCAGCATTCTTCTCACTGAAGCTTTCTTT. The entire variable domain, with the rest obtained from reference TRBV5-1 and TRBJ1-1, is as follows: KAGVTQTPRYLIKTRGQQVTLSCSPISGHRSVSWYQQTPGQGLQFLFEYFSETQRNKGNFPGRFSGRQFSNSRSEMNVSTLELGDSALYLCASILLTEAFFGQGTRLTVV.

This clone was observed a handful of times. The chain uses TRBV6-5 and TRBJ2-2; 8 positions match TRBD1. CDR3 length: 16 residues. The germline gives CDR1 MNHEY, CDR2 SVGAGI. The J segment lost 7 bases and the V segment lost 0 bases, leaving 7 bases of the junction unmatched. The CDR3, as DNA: TGTGCCAGCAGTTACTCGACAGGGGAATCGGGCGGGGAGCTGTTTTTT. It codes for CASSYSTGESGGELFF.

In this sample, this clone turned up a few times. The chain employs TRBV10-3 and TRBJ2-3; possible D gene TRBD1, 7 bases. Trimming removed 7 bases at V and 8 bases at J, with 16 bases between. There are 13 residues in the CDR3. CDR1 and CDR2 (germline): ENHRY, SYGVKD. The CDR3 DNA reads TGTGCCATCATGGAGGGGGCTGAGATTACGCAGTATTTT. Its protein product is CAIMEGAEITQYF.

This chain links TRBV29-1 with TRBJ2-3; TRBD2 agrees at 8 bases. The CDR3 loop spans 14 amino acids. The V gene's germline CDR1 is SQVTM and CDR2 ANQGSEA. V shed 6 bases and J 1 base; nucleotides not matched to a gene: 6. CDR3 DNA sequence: TGCAGCGTGGAGGGACTAGAGGGCACAGATACGCAGTATTTT. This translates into CSVEGLEGTDTQYF.

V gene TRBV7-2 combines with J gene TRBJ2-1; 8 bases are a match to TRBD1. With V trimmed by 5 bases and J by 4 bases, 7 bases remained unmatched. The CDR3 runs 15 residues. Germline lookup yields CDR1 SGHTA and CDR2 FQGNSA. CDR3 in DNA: TGTGCCAGCAGCGGGCAGGGGGCGCCTTACAATGAGCAGTTCTTC. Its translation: CASSGQGAPYNEQFF.

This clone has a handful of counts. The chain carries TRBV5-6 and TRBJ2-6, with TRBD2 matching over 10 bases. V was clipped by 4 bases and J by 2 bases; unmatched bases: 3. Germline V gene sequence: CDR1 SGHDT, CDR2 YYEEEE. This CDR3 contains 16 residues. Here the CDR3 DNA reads TGTGCCAGCAGCCACAGCGGGGGGGCTGGGGCCAACGTCCTGACTTTC. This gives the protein CASSHSGGAGANVLTF.

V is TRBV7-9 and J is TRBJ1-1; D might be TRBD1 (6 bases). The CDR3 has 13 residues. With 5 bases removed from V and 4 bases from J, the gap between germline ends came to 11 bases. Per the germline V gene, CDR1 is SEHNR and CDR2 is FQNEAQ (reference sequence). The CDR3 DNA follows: TGTGCCAGCAGCCCAGGGGAGGGCACTGAAGCTTTCTTT. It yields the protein CASSPGEGTEAFF.

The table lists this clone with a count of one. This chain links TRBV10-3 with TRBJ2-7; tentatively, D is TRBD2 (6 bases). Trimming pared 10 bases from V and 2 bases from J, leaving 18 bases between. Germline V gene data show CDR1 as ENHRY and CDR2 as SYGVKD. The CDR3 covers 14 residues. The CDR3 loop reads CATWGDRATYEQYF. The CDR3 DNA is TGTGCCACCTGGGGGGACCGGGCCACCTACGAGCAGTACTTC.

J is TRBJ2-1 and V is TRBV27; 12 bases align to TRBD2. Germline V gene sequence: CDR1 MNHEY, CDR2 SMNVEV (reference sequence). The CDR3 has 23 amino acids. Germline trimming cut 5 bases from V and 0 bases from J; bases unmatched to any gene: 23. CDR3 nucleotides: TGTGCCAGCAGTCCCGGGGTAGGACTAGCGGGGAATCCTTACCAGAGCTCCTACAATGAGCAGTTCTTC. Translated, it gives CASSPGVGLAGNPYQSSYNEQFF.

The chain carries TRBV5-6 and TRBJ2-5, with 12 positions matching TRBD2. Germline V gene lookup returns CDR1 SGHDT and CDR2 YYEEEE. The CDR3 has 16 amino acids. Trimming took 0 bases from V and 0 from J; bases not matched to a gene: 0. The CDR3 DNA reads TGTGCCAGCAGCTTGGGACTAGCGGGGGACCAAGAGACCCAGTACTTC. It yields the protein CASSLGLAGDQETQYF.

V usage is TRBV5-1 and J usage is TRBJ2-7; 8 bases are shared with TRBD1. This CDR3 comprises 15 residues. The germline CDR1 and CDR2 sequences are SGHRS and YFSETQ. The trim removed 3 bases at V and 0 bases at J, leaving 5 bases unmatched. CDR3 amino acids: CASSSWTGPSYEQYF. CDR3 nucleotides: TGCGCCAGCAGCTCTTGGACAGGGCCCTCCTACGAGCAGTACTTC.

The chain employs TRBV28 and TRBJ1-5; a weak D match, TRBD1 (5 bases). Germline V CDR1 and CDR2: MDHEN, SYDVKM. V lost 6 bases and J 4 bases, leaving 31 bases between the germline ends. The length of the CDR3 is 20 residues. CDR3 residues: CASSFPRDAVKMGGNQPQHF. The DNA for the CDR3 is TGTGCCAGCAGCTTTCCCCGCGATGCCGTGAAAATGGGGGGGAATCAGCCCCAGCATTTT. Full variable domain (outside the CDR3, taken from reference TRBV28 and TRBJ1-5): DVKVTQSSRYLVKRTGEKVFLECVQDMDHENMFWYRQDPGLGLRLIYFSYDVKMKEKGDIPEGYSVSREKKERFSLILESASTNQTSMYLCASSFPRDAVKMGGNQPQHFGDGTRLSIL.

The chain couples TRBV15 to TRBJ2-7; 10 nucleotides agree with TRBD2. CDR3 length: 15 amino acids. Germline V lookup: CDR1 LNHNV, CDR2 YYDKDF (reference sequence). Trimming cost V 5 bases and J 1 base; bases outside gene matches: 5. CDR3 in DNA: TGTGCCACCAGCGTAACTAGCGGGGCGTCCTACGAGCAGTACTTC. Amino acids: CATSVTSGASYEQYF.

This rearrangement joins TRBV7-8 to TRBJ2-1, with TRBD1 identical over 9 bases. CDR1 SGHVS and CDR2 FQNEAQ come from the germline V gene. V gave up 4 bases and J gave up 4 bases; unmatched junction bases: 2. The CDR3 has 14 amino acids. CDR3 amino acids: CASSWDRAYNEQFF. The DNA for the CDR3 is TGTGCCAGCAGCTGGGACAGGGCGTACAATGAGCAGTTCTTC.

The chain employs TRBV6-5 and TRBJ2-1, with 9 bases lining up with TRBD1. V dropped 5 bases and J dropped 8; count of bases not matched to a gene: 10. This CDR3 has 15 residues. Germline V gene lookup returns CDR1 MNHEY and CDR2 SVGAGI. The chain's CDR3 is CASSLRQGGGHEQFF. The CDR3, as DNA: TGTGCCAGCAGTCTAAGACAGGGGGGAGGGCATGAGCAGTTCTTC.

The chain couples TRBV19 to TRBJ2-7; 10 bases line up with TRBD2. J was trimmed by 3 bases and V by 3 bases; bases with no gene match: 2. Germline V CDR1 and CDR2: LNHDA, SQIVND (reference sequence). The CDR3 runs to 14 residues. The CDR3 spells CASSIGLADYEQYF. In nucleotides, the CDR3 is TGTGCCAGTAGTATCGGACTAGCGGACTACGAGCAGTACTTC. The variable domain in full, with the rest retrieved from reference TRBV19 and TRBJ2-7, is DGGITQSPKYLFRKEGQNVTLSCEQNLNHDAMYWYRQDPGQGLRLIYYSQIVNDFQKGDIAEGYSVSREKKESFPLTVTSAQKNPTAFYLCASSIGLADYEQYFGPGTRLTVT.

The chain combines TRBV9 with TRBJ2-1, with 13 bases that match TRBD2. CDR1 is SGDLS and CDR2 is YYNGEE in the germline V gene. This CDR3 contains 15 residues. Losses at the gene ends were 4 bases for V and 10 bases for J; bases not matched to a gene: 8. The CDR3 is CASSPPGLAGFEQFF. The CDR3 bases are TGTGCCAGCAGCCCACCGGGACTAGCGGGATTCGAGCAGTTCTTC.

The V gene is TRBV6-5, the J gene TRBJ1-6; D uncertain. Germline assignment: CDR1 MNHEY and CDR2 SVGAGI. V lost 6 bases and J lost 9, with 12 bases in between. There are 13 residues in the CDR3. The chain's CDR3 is CASRRQAPSPLHF. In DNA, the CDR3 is TGTGCCAGCAGGCGGCAAGCCCCTTCACCCCTCCACTTT.

The CDR3 region is CASSLYAEETQYF. The CDR3 DNA is TGTGCCAGCAGCTTATATGCAGAAGAGACCCAGTACTTC. The V call is TRBV11-3, the J call TRBJ2-5, with no clear D. Trimming left V 2 bases short and J 3 bases short, with 7 bases between. Germline assignment: CDR1 SGHNT and CDR2 YENEEA. The CDR3 totals 13 residues.

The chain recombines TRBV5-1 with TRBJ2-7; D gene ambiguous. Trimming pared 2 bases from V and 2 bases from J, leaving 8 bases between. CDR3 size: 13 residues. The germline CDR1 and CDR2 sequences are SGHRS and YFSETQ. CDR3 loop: CASSFKQPYEQYF. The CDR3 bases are TGCGCCAGCAGCTTTAAACAGCCCTACGAGCAGTACTTC.